This T cell receptor beta chain is drawn from a study of cytomegalovirus exposure and HLA in healthy donors. Findings and limits, study-wide: Generally TCR sequences proved uncommon, though certain public TCRs appeared in numerous donors. The study designated over 150 TCR beta chains cytomegalovirus-associated. It was confirmed in vitro that three of the CMV-associated chains were specific for CMV antigens. Published work reported that the classifier diagnosed cytomegalovirus status with high specificity and sensitivity.

TCRdb keeps only in-frame clones here, not all; method: immunoSEQ multiplex PCR. This table holds about 360,000 clones, approximately 90% found once. With regard to this clone: Its matching antigen is unknown.

Sequencing used PBMCs. This sequence originates from a woman younger than 30 in good health and CMV-seronegative.

The CDR3 protein is CASSQDSSTTNEKLFF. In DNA form, the CDR3 reads TGTGCCAGCAGCCAAGATTCGAGCACAACTAATGAAAAACTGTTTTTT. The V and J genes are TRBV4-2 and TRBJ1-4; D call uncertain. V lost 0 bases and J lost 0, with 8 bases in between. Germline CDR1 LGHNA, CDR2 YNFKEQ. The CDR3 extends over 16 amino acids.